This T cell receptor beta chain is drawn from a study of blood T cell repertoires in COVID-19. This CDR3 region has 14 residues. V shed 0 bases and J shed 4 bases, with 8 bases lying between them. Germline CDR1 SGDLS, CDR2 YYNGEE. Authors' methods: Amplified reference gene primers provided the basis for estimating nucleated cell counts. Profiling relied on immunoSEQ multiplex PCR, and the TCRdb table lists in-frame clones only, not all of them. V, J and clone size derive from that table, while D and trimming were established from the DNA sequence. The sample has some 110,000 clones, roughly 80% seen once; the top ten hold just under 20%.

The clonotype originates from a woman in her seventies with acute or convalescent COVID-19. The chain uses TRBV9 and TRBJ1-3; no clear D gene. The specimen sequenced was peripheral blood. CDR3 sequence reads: CASSVEYEGNTIYF. The CDR3 nucleotides read TGTGCCAGCAGCGTAGAATATGAGGGAAACACCATATATTTT.